Shown below are 18 T cell receptor beta chains from a single sample sequenced in a study of control samples from healthy donors and cancer patients. Assay used: immunoSEQ multiplex PCR; TCRdb lists only in-frame clones, some missing. This sample has 120,000 to 150,000 clones, with more than 85% found just once. Sequencing input: blood. The receptors shown here come from a man in his thirties or forties in good health.

This chain joins TRBV4-1 and TRBJ2-1, with 8 bases aligning to TRBD2. The ends lost 4 bases at V and 8 bases at J; junction bases unmatched: 7. Germline V CDR1 and CDR2: MGHRA, YSYEKL. This CDR3 contains 14 residues. CDR3 nucleotides: TGCGCCAGCAGCCCACGGGGGGGGCCATATGAGCAGTTCTTC. It translates to CASSPRGGPYEQFF.

This chain uses TRBV28 with TRBJ1-5; 7 nucleotides match TRBD1. The CDR3 spans 15 residues. Germline assignment: CDR1 MDHEN and CDR2 SYDVKM. After removal of 6 bases from V and 5 bases from J, the junction contained 10 bases not matched to a gene. CDR3: CASRYSLTGYQPQHF. The CDR3 DNA reads TGTGCCAGCAGGTATTCCCTGACAGGGTATCAGCCCCAGCATTTT.

V gene TRBV12-3 or TRBV12-4 combines with J gene TRBJ1-2; D not resolved. The CDR3 extends over 13 amino acids. V lost 2 bases, J lost 8 bases, and 12 bases lay in between. CDR3 coding DNA: TGTGCCAGCAGTTTAAATCGGGTTTGGGGCTACACCTTC. This gives the protein CASSLNRVWGYTF.

The chain links TRBV2 to TRBJ2-7; tentatively, D is TRBD1 (5 bases). V was cut by 8 bases and J by 4 bases, with 12 bases left in between. The length of the CDR3 is 12 residues. The germline V gene has CDR1 SNHLY and CDR2 FYNNEI. The DNA of the CDR3 is TGTGCCAGCCGACAGATAAATTACGAGCAGTACTTC. Protein: CASRQINYEQYF.

This clone was counted a few times. V is TRBV6-1 and J is TRBJ2-1, with 15 positions matching TRBD2. The CDR3 covers 17 residues. Looked up from germline, CDR1 is MNHNS and CDR2 is SASEGT. The V gene end was trimmed by 4 bases and the J gene end by 4 bases; junction bases not matched to a gene: 5. The DNA of the CDR3 is TGTGCCAGCAGTGTGGGACTAGCGGGGGGTGGGTACAATGAGCAGTTCTTC. Amino acid sequence: CASSVGLAGGGYNEQFF.

Only a few counts were recorded for this clone. The genes are TRBV30 and TRBJ2-7; 7 bases map to TRBD1. CDR1 and CDR2 from the germline V gene are GTSNPN and SVGIG (reference sequence). The CDR3 length is 11 residues. V lost 1 base, J lost 6 bases, and 0 bases stayed unmatched. CDR3 sequence reads: CAWSEGAEQYF. The CDR3 coding sequence is TGTGCCTGGAGTGAGGGGGCCGAGCAGTACTTC.

The chain employs TRBV30 and TRBJ2-3, with 8 positions matching TRBD2. In germline, CDR1 is GTSNPN, CDR2 SVGIG (reference sequence). The CDR3 loop spans 16 amino acids. After removal of 0 bases from V and 5 bases from J, the junction contained 10 bases not matched to a gene. The CDR3 DNA is TGTGCCTGGAGTGTAACACCCGGGGGGGGGCTAGATACGCAGTATTTT. Residues: CAWSVTPGGGLDTQYF.

This sequence joins TRBV23-1 and TRBJ2-6; tentative D call: TRBD1 (6 bases). TRBV23-1 counts as an open reading frame of uncertain function. This CDR3 is built from 21 residues. V was trimmed by 6 bases and J by 0 bases, leaving 27 bases between them. CDR3 bases: TGCGCCAGCAGGCAACCTGATCCAACGGGACAAGGACGCTCTGGGGCCAACGTCCTGACTTTC. The encoded protein is CASRQPDPTGQGRSGANVLTF.

The V call is TRBV14, the J call TRBJ2-7, with D possibly TRBD2 on 5 matching bases. V lost 8 bases and J lost 0, with 11 bases in between. The length of the CDR3 is 13 residues. Germline CDR1 reads SGHDN; CDR2 reads FVKESK. The CDR3 DNA reads as TGTGCCAGCCGACCGGGGAGCTCCTACGAGCAGTACTTC. Residues: CASRPGSSYEQYF.

The chain combines TRBV24-1 with TRBJ1-4; 8 nucleotides match TRBD1. CDR1 is KGHDR, CDR2 SFDVKD, per germline. With V trimmed by 4 bases and J by 8 bases, 14 bases remained unmatched. The CDR3 sequence is 17 residues long. As DNA, the CDR3 is TGTGCCACCAGTGACCCTTCTCAGGGGGCAGCGGAGGAAAAACTGTTTTTT. Its translation is CATSDPSQGAAEEKLFF.

V usage is TRBV7-2 and J usage is TRBJ2-5; D is tentatively TRBD1 or TRBD2 (5 bases each). Germline CDR1 is SGHTA and CDR2 is FQGNSA. Trimming shortened V by 5 bases and J by 2 bases, and 12 bases separated the two germline ends. This CDR3 spans 14 amino acids. CDR3 DNA: TGTGCCAGCAGCCCTTGGGACGGGCAAGAGACCCAGTACTTC. The encoded protein is CASSPWDGQETQYF. Full variable domain (missing parts from reference TRBV7-2 and TRBJ2-5): GAGVSQSPSNKVTEKGKDVELRCDPISGHTALYWYRQSLGQGLEFLIYFQGNSAPDKSGLPSDRFSAERTGGSVSTLTIQRTQQEDSAVYLCASSPWDGQETQYFGPGTRLLVL.

The sample holds one count of this clone. The rearrangement joins TRBV6-2 or TRBV6-3 to TRBJ2-2; possibly TRBD2 for D (6 bases). V lost 5 bases, J lost 6 bases, and 10 bases lay in between. The CDR3 loop spans 13 amino acids. Per the germline V gene, CDR1 is MNHEY and CDR2 is SVGEGT. The CDR3 DNA follows: TGTGCCAGCAGTATACTAGCAGCCGGGGAGCTGTTTTTT. This translates into CASSILAAGELFF.

The rearrangement uses TRBV19 and TRBJ2-7, with D tentatively TRBD2 (5 bases). Trimming took 4 bases from V and 5 from J, leaving 9 bases between them. The CDR3 spans 12 residues. CDR1 LNHDA and CDR2 SQIVND come from the germline V gene (reference sequence). The CDR3 nucleotides are TGTGCCAGTAGTACCCTAGCCGACGAGCAGTACTTC. Amino acid sequence: CASSTLADEQYF. Full variable domain (rest looked up from reference TRBV19 and TRBJ2-7): DGGITQSPKYLFRKEGQNVTLSCEQNLNHDAMYWYRQDPGQGLRLIYYSQIVNDFQKGDIAEGYSVSREKKESFPLTVTSAQKNPTAFYLCASSTLADEQYFGPGTRLTVT.

J is TRBJ1-1 and V is TRBV7-2; 7 bases line up with TRBD1. The junction had 7 bases not matched to a gene; V was cut back by 5 bases and J by 1 base. CDR1 SGHTA and CDR2 FQGNSA come from the germline V gene. The CDR3 runs 15 residues. The CDR3 DNA reads TGTGCCAGCAGCCTACAGGGGACGACGAACACTGAAGCTTTCTTT. Translating gives CASSLQGTTNTEAFF.

The CDR3 loop is CASSQGQGGQETQYF. The CDR3 DNA is TGTGCCAGCAGCCAGGGGCAGGGCGGACAAGAGACCCAGTACTTC. This chain uses TRBV14 with TRBJ2-5; TRBD1 might be the D (5 bases). This CDR3 region has 15 residues. The germline V gene has CDR1 SGHDN and CDR2 FVKESK. The V end was cut by 3 bases, the J end by 2 bases, with 13 bases between.

The J gene is TRBJ1-2, the V gene TRBV7-9; D is unclear. CDR1 and CDR2 from the germline V gene are SEHNR and FQNEAQ (reference sequence). The CDR3 loop spans 14 amino acids. Between the trimmed V and J ends, which lost 3 bases and 8 bases, there was a span of 16 bases. The CDR3 is CASSLNSAGYGYTF. CDR3 nucleotides: TGTGCCAGCAGCTTGAATTCCGCGGGGTACGGCTACACCTTC.

The chain uses TRBV27 and TRBJ1-2, with no clear D. V was cut by 5 bases and J by 2 bases, with 9 bases left in between. The CDR3 sequence is 13 residues long. CDR1 is MNHEY and CDR2 is SMNVEV in the germline V gene (reference sequence). Written as DNA, the CDR3 is TGTGCCAGCAGTCCCGGTTGGAACTATGGCTACACCTTC. Translating gives CASSPGWNYGYTF.

This chain joins TRBV5-6 and TRBJ2-6; D uncertain. There are 15 residues in the CDR3. Trimming cost V 3 bases and J 4 bases, with 11 bases left between them. The germline V gene encodes CDR1 SGHDT and CDR2 YYEEEE. CDR3 protein: CASSSLKQGANVLTF. CDR3 nucleotide sequence: TGTGCCAGCAGCTCCTTAAAACAGGGGGCCAACGTCCTGACTTTC.